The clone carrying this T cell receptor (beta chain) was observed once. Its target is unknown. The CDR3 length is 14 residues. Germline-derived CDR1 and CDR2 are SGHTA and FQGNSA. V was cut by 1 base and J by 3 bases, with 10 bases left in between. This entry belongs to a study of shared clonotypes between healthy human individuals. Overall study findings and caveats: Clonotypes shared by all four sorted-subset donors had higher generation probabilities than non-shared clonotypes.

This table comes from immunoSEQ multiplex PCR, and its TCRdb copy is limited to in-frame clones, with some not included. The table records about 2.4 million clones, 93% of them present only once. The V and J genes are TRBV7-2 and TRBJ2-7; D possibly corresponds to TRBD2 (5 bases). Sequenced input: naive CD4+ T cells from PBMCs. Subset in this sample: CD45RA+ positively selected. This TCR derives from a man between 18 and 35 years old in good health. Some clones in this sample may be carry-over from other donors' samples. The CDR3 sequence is CASSLGGLIYEQYF. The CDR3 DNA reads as TGTGCCAGCAGCTTAGGAGGACTGATCTACGAGCAGTACTTC. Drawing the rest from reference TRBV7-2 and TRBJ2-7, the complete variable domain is GAGVSQSPSNKVTEKGKDVELRCDPISGHTALYWYRQSLGQGLEFLIYFQGNSAPDKSGLPSDRFSAERTGGSVSTLTIQRTQQEDSAVYLCASSLGGLIYEQYFGPGTRLTVT.